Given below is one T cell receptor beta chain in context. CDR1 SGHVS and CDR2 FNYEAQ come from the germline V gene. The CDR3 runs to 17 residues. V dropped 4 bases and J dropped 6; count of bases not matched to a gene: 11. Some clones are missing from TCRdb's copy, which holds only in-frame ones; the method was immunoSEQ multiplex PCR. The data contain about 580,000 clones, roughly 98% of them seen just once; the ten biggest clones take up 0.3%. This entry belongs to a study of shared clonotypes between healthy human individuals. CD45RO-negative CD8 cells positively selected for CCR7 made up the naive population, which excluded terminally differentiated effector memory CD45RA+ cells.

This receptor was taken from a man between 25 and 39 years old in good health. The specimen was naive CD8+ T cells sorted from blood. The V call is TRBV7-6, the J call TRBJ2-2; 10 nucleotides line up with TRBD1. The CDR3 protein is CASSYGTGAYRAGELFF. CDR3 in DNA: TGTGCCAGCAGCTACGGGACAGGGGCGTATCGGGCCGGGGAGCTGTTTTTT.